The 2 T cell receptor delta chains given below trace back to one sample, sequenced in a study of gamma-delta chains in newborns, infants, children. TCRdb reran clone calling via CATT on the reads. This table holds 6,100 or so delta-chain clones, about 1.9% found once. The sequenced sample was blood. The receptors derive from a child who was a newborn, infant or young child, either healthy, febrile or measles-vaccinated (not recorded which).

Worth noting for this clone: This DNA's translation and the protein TCRdb lists, from a much larger clone, do not match at residue 16, likely due to a read error; the protein shown is translated from the DNA. This chain connects TRDV2 to TRDJ3; 12 nucleotides align to TRDD3. This CDR3 contains 18 residues. Germline CDR1 and CDR2: GEAIGNYY and EKD. CDR3: CACDKILGDTWDTRQTFF. The CDR3, as DNA: TGTGCCTGTGACAAAATACTGGGGGATACCTGGGACACCCGACAGACGTTTTTC.

By sample fraction, this clone is medium-sized. V gene TRDV2 combines with J gene TRDJ3, with TRDD3 matching 12 bases. With 0 bases clipped from V and 0 bases from J, the junction kept 5 bases outside the gene matches. There are 20 residues in the CDR3. CDR1 and CDR2 (germline): GEAIGNYY, EKD. The CDR3 here is CACDTYWGIPSSWDTRQMFF. In nucleotides, the CDR3 is TGTGCCTGTGACACCTACTGGGGGATACCGAGCTCCTGGGACACCCGACAGATGTTTTTC.